This T cell receptor (beta chain) was captured by sequencing in a study of T cell responses to AZD1222 COVID-19 vaccine. Findings and caveats of the study: Nearly half of spike-specific TCRs reportedly go after variant regions that carry no mutations. Donor demographics were predominantly white British with a female majority; clonal diversity may be underestimated. CD4 TCRs associated with vaccination spanned spike, dominating at 160-218 and 743-854.

Sequencing used immunoSEQ multiplex PCR; TCRdb keeps in-frame clones, though not all of them. The sample holds over 100,000 clones, just under 95% seen once. Note on this clone: What it binds is not known.

The V end lost 4 bases, the J end lost 6 bases, and 9 bases lay between the germline ends. The CDR3 has 13 residues. CDR1 LGHDT and CDR2 YNNKEL come from the germline V gene (reference sequence). This TCR came from an adult in good health. The genes are TRBV3-1 (or the pseudogene TRBV3-2) and TRBJ2-2, with unresolved D. The sample consisted of peripheral blood, taken on day 0 of AZD1222 vaccination. CDR3 DNA: TGTGCCAGCAGCCCATATCCTTCCGGGGAGCTGTTTTTT. Residues: CASSPYPSGELFF.